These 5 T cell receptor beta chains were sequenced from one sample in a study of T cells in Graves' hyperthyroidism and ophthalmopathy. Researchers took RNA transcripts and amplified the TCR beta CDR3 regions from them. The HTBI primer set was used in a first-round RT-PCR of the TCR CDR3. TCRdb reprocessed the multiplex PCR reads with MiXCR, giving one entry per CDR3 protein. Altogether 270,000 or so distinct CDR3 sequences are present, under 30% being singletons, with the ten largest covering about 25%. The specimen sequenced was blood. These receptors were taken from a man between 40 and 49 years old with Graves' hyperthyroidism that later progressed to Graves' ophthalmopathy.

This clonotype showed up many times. As DNA, the CDR3 is TGTGCCAGCAGTCCGATTACTAGCGGGGGGACCTACGAGCAGTACTTC. This sequence encodes CASSPITSGGTYEQYF. The chain uses TRBV27 and TRBJ2-7; 12 nucleotides line up with TRBD2. Germline CDR1 reads MNHEY; CDR2 reads SMNVEV (reference sequence). J was trimmed by 2 bases and V by 5 bases; bases with no gene match: 7. The CDR3 contains 16 residues.

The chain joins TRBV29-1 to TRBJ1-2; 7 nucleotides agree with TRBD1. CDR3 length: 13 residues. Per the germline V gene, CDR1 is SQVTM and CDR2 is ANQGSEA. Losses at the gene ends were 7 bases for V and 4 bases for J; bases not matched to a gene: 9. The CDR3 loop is CSARTGYSYGYTF. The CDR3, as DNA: TGCAGCGCTAGGACAGGCTATTCCTATGGCTACACCTTC.

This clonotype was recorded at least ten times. The CDR3 coding sequence is TGCGCCAGCAGCTTGGAGGCAGCGGTTGCTGAAGCTTTCTTT. Its protein product is CASSLEAAVAEAFF. The V call is TRBV5-1, the J call TRBJ1-1; D uncertain. The length of the CDR3 is 14 residues. V gave up 0 bases and J gave up 6 bases, with 12 bases separating them. Per germline, CDR1 SGHRS and CDR2 YFSETQ.

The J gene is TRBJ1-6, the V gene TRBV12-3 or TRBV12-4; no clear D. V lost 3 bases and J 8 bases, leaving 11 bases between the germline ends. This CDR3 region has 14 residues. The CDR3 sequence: CASSFNGGDSPLHF. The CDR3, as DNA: TGTGCCAGCAGTTTTAATGGCGGGGATTCACCCCTCCACTTT.

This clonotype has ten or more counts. As DNA, the CDR3 is TGCGCCAGCAGCTTGGAAGGGTTGAGCTCCTACGAGCAGTACTTC. Translating gives CASSLEGLSSYEQYF. The V call is TRBV5-1, the J call TRBJ2-7; D remains ambiguous. The CDR3 runs 15 residues. Germline CDR1 and CDR2: SGHRS and YFSETQ. Deletions cut 0 bases from V and 0 bases from J, with 10 bases between.